Below are 14 T cell receptor beta chains sequenced from a single sample in a study of T cell responses to AZD1222 COVID-19 vaccine. TCRdb keeps only in-frame clones here, not all; method: immunoSEQ multiplex PCR. The repertoire holds 90,000 to 120,000 clones, about 90% seen once, with 5.5% to 8.5% in the top ten. The specimen was peripheral blood, collected on day 0 of AZD1222 vaccination. These receptors came from an adult in good health.

The chain combines TRBV5-1 with TRBJ2-1; possible D gene TRBD1, 6 bases. This CDR3 region has 15 residues. Trimming pared 0 bases from V and 6 bases from J, leaving 13 bases between. CDR1 and CDR2 (germline): SGHRS, YFSETQ. The CDR3 spells CASSLVQGSGNEQFF. CDR3 in DNA: TGCGCCAGCAGCTTGGTCCAGGGGTCGGGCAATGAGCAGTTCTTC.

This clone was detected only once. This chain joins TRBV30 and TRBJ1-1; the D is unclear. The CDR3 consists of 13 residues. V was trimmed by 2 bases and J by 0 bases, leaving 7 bases between them. CDR1 and CDR2 from the germline V gene are GTSNPN and SVGIG (reference sequence). The CDR3 DNA reads TGTGCCTGGAGTAGTCACCTGAACACTGAAGCTTTCTTT. Its translation is CAWSSHLNTEAFF.

The gene calls are TRBV19 and TRBJ2-3; TRBD2 matches at 10 bases. V was pared by 5 bases and J by 0 bases, with 11 bases of the junction left unmatched. Germline V gives CDR1 LNHDA, CDR2 SQIVND (reference sequence). The CDR3 sequence is 18 residues long. For the CDR3, the DNA is TGTGCCAGTAGTCCCGGAGGGCTAGCGGGGGATAGCACAGATACGCAGTATTTT. As protein: CASSPGGLAGDSTDTQYF. The full variable domain, in which reference TRBV19 and TRBJ2-3 provide the parts outside the CDR3, is DGGITQSPKYLFRKEGQNVTLSCEQNLNHDAMYWYRQDPGQGLRLIYYSQIVNDFQKGDIAEGYSVSREKKESFPLTVTSAQKNPTAFYLCASSPGGLAGDSTDTQYFGPGTRLTVL.

V gene TRBV7-2 combines with J gene TRBJ2-2, with D maybe TRBD1 (5 bases). Trimming cost V 10 bases and J 4 bases, with 19 bases left between them. The CDR3 consists of 15 residues. Germline values: CDR1 SGHTA, CDR2 FQGNSA. The CDR3 is CANTPSPDSTGELFF. The CDR3, as DNA: TGTGCCAACACCCCATCCCCAGACAGCACCGGGGAGCTGTTTTTT.

This chain uses TRBV5-1 with TRBJ2-7; D gene uncertain. The CDR3 has 13 amino acids. Trimming removed 3 bases at V and 7 bases at J, with 14 bases between. Germline V gives CDR1 SGHRS, CDR2 YFSETQ. The DNA for the CDR3 is TGCGCCAGCAGCTCGTCCGTCGGGCTTGAGCAGTACTTC. Translation gives CASSSSVGLEQYF.

Comments on this clone: Other DNA sequences in this specimen translate into the identical CDR3. The chain joins TRBV7-3 to TRBJ2-1; 7 nucleotides match TRBD2. This CDR3 spans 15 amino acids. V was clipped by 2 bases and J by 4 bases; unmatched bases: 5. Germline CDR1 SGHTA, CDR2 FQGTGA. CDR3 residues: CASSLGGTTYNEQFF. DNA of the CDR3: TGTGCCAGCAGCTTAGGGGGGACTACTTACAATGAGCAGTTCTTC. Using reference TRBV7-3 and TRBJ2-1 for the parts outside the CDR3, the full variable domain is GAGVSQTPSNKVTEKGKYVELRCDPISGHTALYWYRQSLGQGPEFLIYFQGTGAADDSGLPNDRFFAVRPEGSVSTLKIQRTERGDSAVYLCASSLGGTTYNEQFFGPGTRLTVL.

J is TRBJ2-5 and V is TRBV4-2, with TRBD2 matching 8 bases. The ends lost 1 base at V and 4 bases at J; junction bases unmatched: 2. This CDR3 contains 14 residues. In germline, CDR1 is LGHNA, CDR2 YNFKEQ. The CDR3 coding sequence is TGTGCCAGCAGCCAAGCGGGAGGGGCAGAGACCCAGTACTTC. Amino acid sequence: CASSQAGGAETQYF.

This sequence joins TRBV12-5 and TRBJ1-5; D is ambiguous. The CDR3 is 15 amino acids. Germline CDR1 and CDR2: LGHNT and FRNRAP. V shed 9 bases and J shed 2 bases, with 17 bases lying between them. CDR3: CARGIDGICNQPQHF. Here the CDR3 DNA reads TGTGCTAGGGGAATCGACGGGATATGCAATCAGCCCCAGCATTTT.

The V call is TRBV19, the J call TRBJ1-2, with TRBD1 matching 9 bases. V lost 2 bases and J lost 3; bases outside the gene matches: 13. The CDR3 consists of 18 residues. In germline, CDR1 is LNHDA, CDR2 SQIVND (reference sequence). The CDR3 spells CASSIPLGQGRRDYGYTF. The CDR3, as DNA: TGTGCCAGTAGTATACCCCTCGGACAGGGGAGGAGGGACTATGGCTACACCTTC.

V and J are TRBV12-3 or TRBV12-4 and TRBJ1-1; D not resolved. The CDR3 is 12 amino acids. V was cut by 2 bases and J by 4 bases, with 5 bases left in between. CDR3 sequence (DNA): TGTGCCAGCAGTTTATCCAGCACTGAAGCTTTCTTT. As protein: CASSLSSTEAFF.

The rearrangement uses TRBV21-1 and TRBJ1-5. TRBV21-1 is an annotated pseudogene. This CDR3 has 16 amino acids. DNA for the CDR3: TGTGCCAGCAGCTTCACCTGGGACGGGGCAAATCAGCCCCAGCATTTT. This sequence encodes CASSFTWDGANQPQHF.

The chain joins TRBV6-1 to TRBJ1-2; D is uncertain. The CDR3 has 17 residues. The V gene lost 1 base and the J gene lost 5 bases, with 20 bases spanning the gap. Per the germline V gene, CDR1 is MNHNS and CDR2 is SASEGT. The CDR3 region has the DNA TGTGCCAGCAGTGAAGGCGGTGTAGGGAACAGCCTATATGGCTACACCTTC. It encodes CASSEGGVGNSLYGYTF.

This chain uses TRBV5-1 with TRBJ1-5; 8 bases are a match to TRBD1. The CDR3 consists of 16 residues. Unmatched junction bases numbered 4, after V lost 2 bases and J lost 0 bases. The germline CDR1 and CDR2 sequences are SGHRS and YFSETQ. The CDR3 bases are TGCGCCAGCAGCTTACAGGGGGTTGCTAGCAATCAGCCCCAGCATTTT. Translating gives CASSLQGVASNQPQHF. The variable domain in full, with the rest retrieved from reference TRBV5-1 and TRBJ1-5, is KAGVTQTPRYLIKTRGQQVTLSCSPISGHRSVSWYQQTPGQGLQFLFEYFSETQRNKGNFPGRFSGRQFSNSRSEMNVSTLELGDSALYLCASSLQGVASNQPQHFGDGTRLSIL.

The chain has TRBV24-1 and TRBJ1-5; D perhaps matches TRBD1 (5 bases). CDR1 is KGHDR and CDR2 is SFDVKD in the germline V gene. V dropped 6 bases and J dropped 7 bases, with 12 bases sitting between them. The CDR3 consists of 13 residues. The CDR3, as DNA: TGTGCCACCAGTAACAGGAGCCGGCAGCCCCAGCATTTT. Protein sequence: CATSNRSRQPQHF.